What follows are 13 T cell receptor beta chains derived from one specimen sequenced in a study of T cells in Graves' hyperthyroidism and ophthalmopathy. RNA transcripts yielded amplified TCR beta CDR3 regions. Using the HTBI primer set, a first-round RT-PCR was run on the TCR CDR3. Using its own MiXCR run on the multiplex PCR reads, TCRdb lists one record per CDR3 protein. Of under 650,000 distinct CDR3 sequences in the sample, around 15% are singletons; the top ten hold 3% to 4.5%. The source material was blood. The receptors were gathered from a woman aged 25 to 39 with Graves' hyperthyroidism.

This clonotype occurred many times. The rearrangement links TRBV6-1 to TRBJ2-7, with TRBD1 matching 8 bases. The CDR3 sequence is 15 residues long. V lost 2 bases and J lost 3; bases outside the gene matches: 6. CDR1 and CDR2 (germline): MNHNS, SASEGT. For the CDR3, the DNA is TGTGCCAGCAGTGAAACCGGGACAGGTTTCTACGAGCAGTACTTC. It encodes CASSETGTGFYEQYF.

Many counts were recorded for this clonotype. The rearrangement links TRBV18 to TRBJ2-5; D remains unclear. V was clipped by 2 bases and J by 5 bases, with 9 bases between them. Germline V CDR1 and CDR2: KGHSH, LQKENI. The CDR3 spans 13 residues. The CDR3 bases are TGTGCCAGCTCACCAAATCCTAGGGAGACCCAGTACTTC. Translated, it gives CASSPNPRETQYF.

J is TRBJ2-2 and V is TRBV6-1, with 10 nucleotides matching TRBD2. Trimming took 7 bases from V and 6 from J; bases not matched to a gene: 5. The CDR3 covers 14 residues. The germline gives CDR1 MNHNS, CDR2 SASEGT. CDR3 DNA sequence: TGTGCCAGCATCCGTAGCGGGAGGTCCGGGGAGCTGTTTTTT. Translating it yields CASIRSGRSGELFF.

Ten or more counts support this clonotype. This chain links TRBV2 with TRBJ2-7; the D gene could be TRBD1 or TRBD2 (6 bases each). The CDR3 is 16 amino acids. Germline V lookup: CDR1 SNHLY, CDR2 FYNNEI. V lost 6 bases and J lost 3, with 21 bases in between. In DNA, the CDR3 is TGTGCCAGCAGCCCACCGGGGGCTTCGGGGGACTACGAGCAGTACTTC. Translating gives CASSPPGASGDYEQYF.

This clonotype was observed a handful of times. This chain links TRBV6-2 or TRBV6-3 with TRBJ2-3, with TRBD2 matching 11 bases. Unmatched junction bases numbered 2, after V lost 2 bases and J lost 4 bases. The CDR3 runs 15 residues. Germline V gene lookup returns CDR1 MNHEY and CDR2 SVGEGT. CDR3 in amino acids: CASSYEGLAADTQYF. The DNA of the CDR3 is TGTGCCAGCAGTTACGAGGGACTAGCGGCAGATACGCAGTATTTT.

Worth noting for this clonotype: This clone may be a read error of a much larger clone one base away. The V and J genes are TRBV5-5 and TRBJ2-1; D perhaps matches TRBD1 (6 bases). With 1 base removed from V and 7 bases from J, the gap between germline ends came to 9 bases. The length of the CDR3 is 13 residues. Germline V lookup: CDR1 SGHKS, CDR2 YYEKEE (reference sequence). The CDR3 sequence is CASSLTGMNEQFF. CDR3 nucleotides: TGTGCCAGCAGCTTGACAGGGATGAATGAGCAGTTCTTC.

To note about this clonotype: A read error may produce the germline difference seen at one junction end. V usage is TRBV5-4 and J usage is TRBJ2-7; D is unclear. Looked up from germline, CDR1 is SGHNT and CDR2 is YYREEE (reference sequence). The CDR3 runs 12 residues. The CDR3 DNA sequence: TGTACCAGCAGCTTGGCCGCCAGCGAGCAGTACTTC. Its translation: CTSSLAASEQYF. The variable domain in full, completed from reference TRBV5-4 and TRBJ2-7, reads ETGVTQSPTHLIKTRGQQVTLRCSSQSGHNTVSWYQQALGQGPQFIFQYYREEENGRGNFPPRFSGLQFPNYSSELNVNALELDDSALYLCTSSLAASEQYFGPGTRLTVT.

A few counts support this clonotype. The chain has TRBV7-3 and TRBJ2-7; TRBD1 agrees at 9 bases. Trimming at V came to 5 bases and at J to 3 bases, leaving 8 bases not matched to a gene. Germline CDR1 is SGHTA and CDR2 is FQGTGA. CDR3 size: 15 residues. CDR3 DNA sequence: TGTGCCAGCAGCATAGGGACAGGGCCCTACTACGAGCAGTACTTC. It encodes CASSIGTGPYYEQYF.

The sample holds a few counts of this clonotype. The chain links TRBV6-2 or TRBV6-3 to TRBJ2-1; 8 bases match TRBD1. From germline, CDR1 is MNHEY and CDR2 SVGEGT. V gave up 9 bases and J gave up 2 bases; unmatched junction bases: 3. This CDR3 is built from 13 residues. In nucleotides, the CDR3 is TGTGCCAGTTTGGACAGGGCCTACAATGAGCAGTTCTTC. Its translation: CASLDRAYNEQFF.

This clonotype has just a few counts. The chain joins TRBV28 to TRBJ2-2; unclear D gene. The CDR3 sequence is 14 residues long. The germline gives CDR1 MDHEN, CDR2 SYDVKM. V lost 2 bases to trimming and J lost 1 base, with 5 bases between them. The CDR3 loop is CASSLRENTGELFF. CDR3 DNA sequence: TGTGCCAGCAGTTTAAGGGAGAACACCGGGGAGCTGTTTTTT.

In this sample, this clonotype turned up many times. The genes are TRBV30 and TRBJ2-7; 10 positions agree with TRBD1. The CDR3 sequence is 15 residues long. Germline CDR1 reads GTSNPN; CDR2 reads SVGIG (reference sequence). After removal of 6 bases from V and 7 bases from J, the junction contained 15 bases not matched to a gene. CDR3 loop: CACYERTGGLEEQYF. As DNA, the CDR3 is TGTGCCTGCTACGAGCGGACAGGGGGTTTGGAGGAGCAGTACTTC. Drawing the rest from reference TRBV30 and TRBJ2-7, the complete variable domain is SQTIHQWPATLVQPVGSPLSLECTVEGTSNPNLYWYRQAAGRGLQLLFYSVGIGQISSEVPQNLSASRPQDRQFILSSKKLLLSDSGFYLCACYERTGGLEEQYFGPGTRLTVT.

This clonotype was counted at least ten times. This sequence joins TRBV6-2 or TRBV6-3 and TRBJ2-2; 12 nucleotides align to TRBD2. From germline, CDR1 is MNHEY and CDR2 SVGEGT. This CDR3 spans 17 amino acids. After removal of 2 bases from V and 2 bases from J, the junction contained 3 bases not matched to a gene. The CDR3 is CASSYRTSGTNTGELFF. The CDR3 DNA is TGTGCCAGCAGTTACCGGACTAGCGGGACTAACACCGGGGAGCTGTTTTTT.

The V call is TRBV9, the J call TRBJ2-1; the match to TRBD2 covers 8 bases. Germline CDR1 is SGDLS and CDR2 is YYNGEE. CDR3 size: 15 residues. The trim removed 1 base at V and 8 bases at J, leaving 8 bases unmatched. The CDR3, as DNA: TGTGCCAGCAGCGTACGGTCGGGAGGGGACTATGAGCAGTTCTTC. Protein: CASSVRSGGDYEQFF.